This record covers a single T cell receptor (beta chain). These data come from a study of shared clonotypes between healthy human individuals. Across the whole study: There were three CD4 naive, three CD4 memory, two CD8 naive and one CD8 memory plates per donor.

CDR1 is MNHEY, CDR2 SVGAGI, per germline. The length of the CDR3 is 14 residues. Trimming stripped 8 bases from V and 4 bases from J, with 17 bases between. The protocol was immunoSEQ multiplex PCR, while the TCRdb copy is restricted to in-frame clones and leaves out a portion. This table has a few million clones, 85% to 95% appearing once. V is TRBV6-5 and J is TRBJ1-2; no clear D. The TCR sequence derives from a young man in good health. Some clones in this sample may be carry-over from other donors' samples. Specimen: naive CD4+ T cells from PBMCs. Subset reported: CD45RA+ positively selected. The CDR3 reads CASGPSRVGYGYTF. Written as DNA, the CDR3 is TGTGCCAGCGGCCCCAGTCGGGTCGGCTATGGCTACACCTTC.